This T cell receptor beta chain was found in a study of early T cells in non-severe SARS-CoV-2 infection. This clonotype showed up just a few times. Trimming shortened V by 6 bases and J by 7 bases, and 22 bases separated the two germline ends. Germline values: CDR1 MNHEY, CDR2 SVGAGI. CDR3 length: 17 residues. TCRdb redid the calling of the 5' RACE reads with MiXCR, one entry per CDR3 protein. The sample lists tens of thousands of distinct CDR3 sequences; roughly 10% were seen once. Specimen: whole blood, collected at baseline. The chain joins TRBV6-5 to TRBJ1-6; perhaps TRBD1 as D (5 bases). This clonotype was sampled from an adult who was a healthcare worker with PCR-confirmed SARS-CoV-2 infection or an uninfected control (not recorded which). The CDR3 loop is CASRPKTGTHTNSPLHF. In DNA, the CDR3 is TGTGCCAGCAGGCCAAAGACGGGGACCCACACGAATTCACCCCTCCACTTT.